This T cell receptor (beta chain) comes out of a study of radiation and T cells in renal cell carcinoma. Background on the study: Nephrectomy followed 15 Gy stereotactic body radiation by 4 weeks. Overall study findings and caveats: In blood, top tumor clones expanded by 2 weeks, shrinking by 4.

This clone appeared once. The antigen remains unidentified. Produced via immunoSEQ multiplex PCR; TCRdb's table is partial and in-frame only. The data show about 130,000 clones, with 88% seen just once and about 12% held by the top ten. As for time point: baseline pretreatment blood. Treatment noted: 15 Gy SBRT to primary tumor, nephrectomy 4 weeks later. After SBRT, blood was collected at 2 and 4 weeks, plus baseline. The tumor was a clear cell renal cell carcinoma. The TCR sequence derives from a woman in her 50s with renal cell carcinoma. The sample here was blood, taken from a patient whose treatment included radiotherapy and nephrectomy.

CDR3 amino acids: CASSSPRDRGDQETQYF. The CDR3 DNA sequence: TGTGCCAGCAGCTCACCCCGGGACAGGGGCGATCAAGAGACCCAGTACTTC. This rearrangement joins TRBV7-2 to TRBJ2-5; TRBD1 agrees at 10 bases. Germline CDR1 is SGHTA and CDR2 is FQGNSA. V shed 4 bases and J 2 bases; nucleotides not matched to a gene: 10. The CDR3 runs 17 residues.